The 6 T cell receptor beta chains listed next were all sequenced from one sample in a study of blood T cells in healthy people across ages. A J-beta primer mix and a sample-barcoded 5' primer were used in a second PCR of about 6 to 12 cycles. TCRdb reprocessed the 5' RACE reads with MiXCR, giving one entry per CDR3 protein. The data show roughly 730,000 distinct CDR3 sequences, around three fifths seen once. Sequencing used blood. The receptors were gathered from a man aged 35 to 55 in good health.

This chain connects TRBV3-1 to TRBJ2-5; 8 bases are shared with TRBD1. The CDR3 loop spans 13 amino acids. V lost 7 bases and J lost 1; bases outside the gene matches: 2. Germline assignment: CDR1 LGHDT and CDR2 YNNKEL (reference sequence). CDR3 bases: TGTGCCAGCAAAGGACAGGGCCAAGAGACCCAGTACTTC. Translation: CASKGQGQETQYF.

The rearrangement links TRBV12-3 or TRBV12-4 to TRBJ1-6, with D possibly TRBD1 on 5 matching bases. The CDR3 is made up of 16 amino acids. V was trimmed by 5 bases and J by 3 bases, leaving 14 bases between them. The CDR3 loop is CASSHSGTNYNSPLHF. As DNA, the CDR3 is TGTGCCAGCAGTCACTCCGGGACCAACTATAATTCACCCCTCCACTTT.

This chain connects TRBV5-1 to TRBJ1-4; 7 bases align to TRBD1. CDR1 and CDR2 from the germline V gene are SGHRS and YFSETQ. The CDR3 is 16 residues long. Unmatched junction bases numbered 4, after V lost 0 bases and J lost 2 bases. The CDR3 sequence: CASSLGQGTTNEKLFF. The CDR3 DNA reads as TGCGCCAGCAGCTTGGGACAGGGAACGACTAATGAAAAACTGTTTTTT.

This rearrangement joins TRBV6-5 to TRBJ1-5, with 8 bases identical to TRBD1. The junction had 14 bases not matched to a gene; V was cut back by 4 bases and J by 3 bases. The CDR3 spans 18 residues. CDR1 MNHEY and CDR2 SVGAGI come from the germline V gene. The CDR3 DNA reads as TGTGCCAGCAGTTCCGAGGCGGGACAGGCGCCTCTCAATCAGCCCCAGCATTTT. Encoded protein: CASSSEAGQAPLNQPQHF.

The CDR3 DNA sequence: TGTGCCAGCAGTGTTTTTAGCGGGGGGTCCTACAATGAGCAGTACTTC. Residues: CASSVFSGGSYNEQYF. The chain combines TRBV28 with TRBJ2-7, with 10 nucleotides matching TRBD2. The CDR3 has 16 amino acids. After removal of 5 bases from V and 7 bases from J, the junction contained 14 bases not matched to a gene. Germline V gives CDR1 MDHEN, CDR2 SYDVKM.

V and J are TRBV20-1 and TRBJ2-7; D tentatively reads TRBD1 or TRBD2 (5 bases each). The V end lost 0 bases, the J end lost 4 bases, and 19 bases lay between the germline ends. The CDR3 contains 16 residues. Germline CDR1 is DFQATT and CDR2 is SNEGSKA (reference sequence). CDR3 nucleotides: TGCAGTGCTAGAGATCCGGCGAGGGGTCGCGGGTACGAGCAGTACTTC. It yields the protein CSARDPARGRGYEQYF.